One TCR beta chain is described in this entry. The antigen remains undetermined. These data come from a study of OX40 agonist ivuxolimab in advanced cancers. Study-level information: Therapy given before enrollment (anti-PD-1, anti-PD-L1 or anti-CTLA-4) was allowed, and 40% to 45% had some.

Findings of the study overall: CD8+ T cells averaged more expanded clones than CD4+. Clonal expansion in partial responders at 0.1-3.0 mg/kg ranked among the lowest.

This table comes from immunoSEQ multiplex PCR, and its TCRdb copy is limited to in-frame clones, with some not included. Altogether approximately 15,000 clones are present, approximately 80% being singletons, with the ten largest covering under 40%. The CDR3 sequence is 14 residues long. CDR1 MGHRA and CDR2 YSYEKL come from the germline V gene. After removal of 4 bases from V and 5 bases from J, the junction contained 5 bases not matched to a gene. This specimen consisted of CD4+ or CD8+ T cells sorted from blood, obtained in a trial of the OX40 agonist ivuxolimab. This chain joins TRBV4-1 and TRBJ1-2, with TRBD1 identical over 9 bases. The receptor's source is an adult with an advanced solid tumor such as melanoma, head and neck, liver or kidney cancer. CDR3 protein: CASSPTGTGYGYTF. In nucleotides, the CDR3 is TGCGCCAGCAGCCCTACCGGGACAGGGTATGGCTACACCTTC.